The clone carrying this T cell receptor beta chain was counted between two and nine times. Separation from the approximately 720-subject first cohort characterized the roughly 110-subject validation cohort, to which the donors belonged. This sample was included in a study of cytomegalovirus exposure and HLA in healthy donors. The CDR3 sequence is 15 residues long. Losses at the gene ends were 1 base for V and 3 bases for J; bases not matched to a gene: 4. Germline CDR1 and CDR2: LGHNT and FRNRAP. TCRdb's copy holds only in-frame clones and misses some; the assay was immunoSEQ multiplex PCR. The data contain around 300,000 clones, 70% to 90% of them singletons.

Input material: PBMCs. The receptor's source is a man aged 25 to 40 in good health and CMV-seronegative. This chain joins TRBV12-5 and TRBJ1-2, with TRBD1 identical over 8 bases. The CDR3 coding sequence is TGTGCTAGTGGTTTGGACAGGGGGGCCTACTATGGCTACACCTTC. Its protein product is CASGLDRGAYYGYTF. The entire variable domain, with the rest obtained from reference TRBV12-5 and TRBJ1-2, is as follows: DARVTQTPRHKVTEMGQEVTMRCQPILGHNTVFWYRQTMMQGLELLAYFRNRAPLDDSGMPKDRFSAEMPDATLATLKIQPSEPRDSAVYFCASGLDRGAYYGYTFGSGTRLTVV.